This TCR beta chain comes out of a study of shared clonotypes between healthy human individuals. CDR3 length equals 17 residues. Germline CDR1 reads KGHSH; CDR2 reads LQKENI. V was cut by 2 bases and J by 0 bases, with 14 bases left in between. As to this clone: Its target is not known.

Study results and limitations: Clonotype sharing across donors was expected to vary with sequencing depth.

Original analysis: As immunoSEQ supplied junction-only sequences (without quality scores), filtering differed. Measured with immunoSEQ multiplex PCR; TCRdb has only the in-frame clones, and not every one. D and trimming come from the DNA, and the V and J calls and clone size come from that table. The sample lists about 1.5 million clones; around 95% were seen once. Sample: naive CD4+ T cells sorted from blood. The sample's subset: CD45RA+ positively selected. The clonotype comes from a man aged 25-45 years in good health. The chain uses TRBV18 and TRBJ1-3, with D tentatively TRBD1 (5 bases). The CDR3 DNA sequence: TGTGCCAGCTCACCAAGGCGGGGGTCGAGCTCTGGAAACACCATATATTTT. The encoded protein is CASSPRRGSSSGNTIYF.